The sequence of this TCR beta chain was determined in a study of shared clonotypes between healthy human individuals. Measured with immunoSEQ multiplex PCR; TCRdb has only the in-frame clones, and not every one. The sample lists about 2.1 million clones; about 93% were seen once. V lost 5 bases to trimming and J lost 5 bases; unmatched junction nucleotides: 7. The length of the CDR3 is 15 residues. Per the germline V gene, CDR1 is PRHDT and CDR2 is FYEKMQ (reference sequence). Naive CD8 cells lacked CD45RO, underwent positive selection for CCR7 and left out terminally differentiated effector memory CD45RA+ cells.

This TCR was recovered from a man between 18 and 35 years old in good health. Some clones in this sample may be carry-over from other donors' samples. Sample: naive CD8+ T cells from PBMCs. The chain uses TRBV13 and TRBJ1-1; 11 nucleotides agree with TRBD1. The CDR3 loop reads CASSPWTGGKTEAFF. The CDR3 nucleotides read TGTGCCAGCAGCCCCTGGACAGGGGGCAAGACTGAAGCTTTCTTT.